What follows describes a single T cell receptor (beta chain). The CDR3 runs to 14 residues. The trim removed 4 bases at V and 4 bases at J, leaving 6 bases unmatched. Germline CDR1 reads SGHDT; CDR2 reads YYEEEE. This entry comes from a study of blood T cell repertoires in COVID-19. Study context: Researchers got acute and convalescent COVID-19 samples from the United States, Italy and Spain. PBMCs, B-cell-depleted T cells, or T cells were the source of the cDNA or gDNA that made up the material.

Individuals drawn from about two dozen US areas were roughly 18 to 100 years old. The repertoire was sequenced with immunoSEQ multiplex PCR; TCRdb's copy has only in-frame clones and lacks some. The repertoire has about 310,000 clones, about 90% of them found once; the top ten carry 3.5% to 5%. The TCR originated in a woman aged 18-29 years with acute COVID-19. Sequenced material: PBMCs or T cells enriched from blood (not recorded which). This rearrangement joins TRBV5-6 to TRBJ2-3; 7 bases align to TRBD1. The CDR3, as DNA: TGTGCCAGCAGCCAGACAGGGAAGGCAGATACGCAGTATTTT. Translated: CASSQTGKADTQYF. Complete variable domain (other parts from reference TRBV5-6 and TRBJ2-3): DAGVTQSPTHLIKTRGQQVTLRCSPKSGHDTVSWYQQALGQGPQFIFQYYEEEERQRGNFPDRFSGHQFPNYSSELNVNALLLGDSALYLCASSQTGKADTQYFGPGTRLTVL.